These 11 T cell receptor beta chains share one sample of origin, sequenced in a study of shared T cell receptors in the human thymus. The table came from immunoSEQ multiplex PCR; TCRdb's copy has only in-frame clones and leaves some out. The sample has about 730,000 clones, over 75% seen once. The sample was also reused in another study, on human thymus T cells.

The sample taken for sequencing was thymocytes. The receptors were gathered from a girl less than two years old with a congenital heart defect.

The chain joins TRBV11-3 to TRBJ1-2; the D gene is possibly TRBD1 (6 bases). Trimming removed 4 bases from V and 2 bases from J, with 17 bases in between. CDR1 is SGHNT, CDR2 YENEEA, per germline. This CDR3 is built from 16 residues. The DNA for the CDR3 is TGTGCCAGCAGCTATTCCTCAGGGGAAAGAAACTATGGCTACACCTTC. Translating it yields CASSYSSGERNYGYTF.

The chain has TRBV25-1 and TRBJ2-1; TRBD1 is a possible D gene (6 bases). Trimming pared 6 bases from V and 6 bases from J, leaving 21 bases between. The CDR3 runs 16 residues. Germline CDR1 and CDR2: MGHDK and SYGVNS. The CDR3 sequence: CASSSSTDSSPNEQFF. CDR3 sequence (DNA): TGTGCCAGCAGCAGTTCGACGGACAGTTCACCCAATGAGCAGTTCTTC.

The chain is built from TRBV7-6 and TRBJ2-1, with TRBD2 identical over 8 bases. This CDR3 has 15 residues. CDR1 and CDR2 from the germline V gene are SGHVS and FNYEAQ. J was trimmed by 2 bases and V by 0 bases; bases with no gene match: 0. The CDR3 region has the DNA TGTGCCAGCAGCTTAGCTAGCGGGGCCTACAATGAGCAGTTCTTC. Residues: CASSLASGAYNEQFF.

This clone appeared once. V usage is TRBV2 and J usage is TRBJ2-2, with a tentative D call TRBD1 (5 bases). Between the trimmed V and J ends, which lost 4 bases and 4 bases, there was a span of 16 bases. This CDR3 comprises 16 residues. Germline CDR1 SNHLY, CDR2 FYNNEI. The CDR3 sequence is CASSVWQGSGTGELFF. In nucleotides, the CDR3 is TGTGCCAGCAGTGTTTGGCAGGGATCGGGCACCGGGGAGCTGTTTTTT.

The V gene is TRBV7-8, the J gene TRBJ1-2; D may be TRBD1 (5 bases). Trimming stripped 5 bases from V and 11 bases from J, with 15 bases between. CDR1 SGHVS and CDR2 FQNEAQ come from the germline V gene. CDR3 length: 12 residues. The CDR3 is CASSLDTKVYTF. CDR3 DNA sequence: TGTGCCAGCAGCCTGGACACCAAAGTATACACCTTC. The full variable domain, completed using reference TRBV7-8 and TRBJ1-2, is GAGVSQSPRYKVAKRGQDVALRCDPISGHVSLFWYQQALGQGPEFLTYFQNEAQLDKSGLPSDRFFAERPEGSVSTLKIQRTQQEDSAVYLCASSLDTKVYTFGSGTRLTVV.

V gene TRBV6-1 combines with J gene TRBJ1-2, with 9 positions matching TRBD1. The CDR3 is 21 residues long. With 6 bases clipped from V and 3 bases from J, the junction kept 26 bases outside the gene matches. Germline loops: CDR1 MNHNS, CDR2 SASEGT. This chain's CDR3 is CASREPRSNSLLRDRDYGYTF. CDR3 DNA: TGTGCCAGCAGAGAACCGAGATCCAACTCTCTGCTACGGGACAGGGACTATGGCTACACCTTC.

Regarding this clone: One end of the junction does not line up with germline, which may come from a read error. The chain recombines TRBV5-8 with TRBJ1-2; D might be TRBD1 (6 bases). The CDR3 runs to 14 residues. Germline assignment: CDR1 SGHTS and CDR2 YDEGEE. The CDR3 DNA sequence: TGTACCAGCAGCTTGGGGACAAAGGATTATGGCTACACCTTC. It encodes CTSSLGTKDYGYTF.

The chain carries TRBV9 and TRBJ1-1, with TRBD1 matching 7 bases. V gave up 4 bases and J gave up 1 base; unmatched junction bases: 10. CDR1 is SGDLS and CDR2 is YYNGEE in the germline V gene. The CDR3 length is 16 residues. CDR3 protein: CASSSRAGTENTEAFF. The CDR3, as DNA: TGTGCCAGCAGCTCACGGGCCGGGACAGAGAACACTGAAGCTTTCTTT.

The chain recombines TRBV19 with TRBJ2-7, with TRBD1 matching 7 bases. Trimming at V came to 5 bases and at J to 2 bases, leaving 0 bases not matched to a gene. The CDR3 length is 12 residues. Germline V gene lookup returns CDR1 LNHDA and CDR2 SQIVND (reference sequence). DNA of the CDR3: TGTGCCAGTAGTGGACAGGCCTACGAGCAGTACTTC. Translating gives CASSGQAYEQYF.

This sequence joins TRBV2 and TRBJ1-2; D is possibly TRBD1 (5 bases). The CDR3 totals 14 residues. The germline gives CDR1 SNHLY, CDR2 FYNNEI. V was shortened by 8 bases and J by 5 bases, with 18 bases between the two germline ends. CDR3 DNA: TGTGCCAGCCAAGGACCGGGACTCTTATATGGCTACACCTTC. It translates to CASQGPGLLYGYTF. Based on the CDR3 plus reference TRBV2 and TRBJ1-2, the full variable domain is EPEVTQTPSHQVTQMGQEVILRCVPISNHLYFYWYRQILGQKVEFLVSFYNNEISEKSEIFDDQFSVERPDGSNFTLKIRSTKLEDSAMYFCASQGPGLLYGYTFGSGTRLTVV.

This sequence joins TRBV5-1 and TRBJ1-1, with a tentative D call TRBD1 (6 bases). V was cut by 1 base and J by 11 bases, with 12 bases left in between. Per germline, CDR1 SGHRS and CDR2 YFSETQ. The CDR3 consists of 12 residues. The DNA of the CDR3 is TGCGCCAGCAGCTTGAGGGGGGGACTGGCTTTCTTT. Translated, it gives CASSLRGGLAFF. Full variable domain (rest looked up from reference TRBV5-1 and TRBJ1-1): KAGVTQTPRYLIKTRGQQVTLSCSPISGHRSVSWYQQTPGQGLQFLFEYFSETQRNKGNFPGRFSGRQFSNSRSEMNVSTLELGDSALYLCASSLRGGLAFFGQGTRLTVV.